The 28 T cell receptor beta chains below were found in one sample sequenced in a study of cytomegalovirus exposure and HLA in healthy donors. Clones were sequenced by immunoSEQ multiplex PCR, and TCRdb holds only the in-frame ones, with some missing. The repertoire holds over 150,000 clones, 91% seen once, with roughly 3% in the top ten. The sequenced sample was PBMCs. Receptors originate from a woman aged 18-29 years in good health and CMV-seropositive.

CDR3 sequence reads: CASSTSGRVDTQYF. The CDR3 coding sequence is TGTGCCAGCAGCACGAGCGGGAGAGTAGATACGCAGTATTTT. The chain has TRBV9 and TRBJ2-3; 8 bases align to TRBD2. This CDR3 contains 14 residues. Germline CDR1 SGDLS, CDR2 YYNGEE. The junction had 6 bases not matched to a gene; V was cut back by 4 bases and J by 5 bases. Full variable domain (rest looked up from reference TRBV9 and TRBJ2-3): DSGVTQTPKHLITATGQRVTLRCSPRSGDLSVYWYQQSLDQGLQFLIQYYNGEERAKGNILERFSAQQFPDLHSELNLSSLELGDSALYFCASSTSGRVDTQYFGPGTRLTVL.

V and J are TRBV4-3 and TRBJ1-5; TRBD1 matches 7 bases. V dropped 1 base and J dropped 4; count of bases not matched to a gene: 1. Germline lookup yields CDR1 LGHNA and CDR2 YSLEER. CDR3 length: 14 amino acids. The CDR3 coding sequence is TGCGCCAGCAGCCAAGGACAGGGAAATCAGCCCCAGCATTTT. Its protein is CASSQGQGNQPQHF.

V usage is TRBV9 and J usage is TRBJ2-3, with 7 bases that match TRBD1. The CDR3 has 15 amino acids. With 0 bases clipped from V and 2 bases from J, the junction kept 3 bases outside the gene matches. CDR1 and CDR2 from the germline V gene are SGDLS and YYNGEE. CDR3 nucleotide sequence: TGTGCCAGCAGCGTAGAAACAGGGGTCACAGATACGCAGTATTTT. Protein: CASSVETGVTDTQYF.

This clone was seen a single time. V and J are TRBV15 and TRBJ2-5; 8 nucleotides match TRBD2. The CDR3 totals 15 residues. V gave up 2 bases and J gave up 1 base; unmatched junction bases: 3. In germline, CDR1 is LNHNV, CDR2 YYDKDF (reference sequence). Here the CDR3 DNA reads TGTGCCACCAGCAGAAACAGCGGGAGCCAAGAGACCCAGTACTTC. Encoded protein: CATSRNSGSQETQYF. The full variable domain, with the rest looked up from reference TRBV15 and TRBJ2-5, is DAMVIQNPRYQVTQFGKPVTLSCSQTLNHNVMYWYQQKSSQAPKLLFHYYDKDFNNEADTPDNFQSRRPNTSFCFLDIRSPGLGDTAMYLCATSRNSGSQETQYFGPGTRLLVL.

The CDR3 spells CASGPGTVYGYTF. CDR3 in DNA: TGTGCTAGTGGACCCGGGACAGTCTATGGCTACACCTTC. The chain is built from TRBV12-5 and TRBJ1-2; 7 bases align to TRBD1. This CDR3 contains 13 residues. Germline V CDR1 and CDR2: LGHNT, FRNRAP. V shed 6 bases, J shed 4 bases, and the junction held 5 bases outside the gene matches.

This chain links TRBV7-6 with TRBJ2-1; 11 bases map to TRBD2. The trim removed 4 bases at V and 4 bases at J, leaving 6 bases unmatched. The CDR3 has 16 amino acids. Germline V gene sequence: CDR1 SGHVS, CDR2 FNYEAQ. DNA for the CDR3: TGTGCCAGCAGCTCCCGCGTAGCGGGGGGGTACAATGAGCAGTTCTTC. Translating it yields CASSSRVAGGYNEQFF.

The chain employs TRBV5-6 and TRBJ1-5, with D unclear. Germline CDR1 is SGHDT and CDR2 is YYEEEE. This CDR3 has 13 amino acids. V was cut by 0 bases and J by 5 bases, with 6 bases left in between. This chain's CDR3 is CASSLGGYQPQHF. CDR3 nucleotide sequence: TGTGCCAGCAGCTTGGGAGGCTATCAGCCCCAGCATTTT.

The V and J genes are TRBV7-2 and TRBJ1-3; 9 nucleotides match TRBD1. Germline loops: CDR1 SGHTA, CDR2 FQGNSA. After removal of 4 bases from V and 9 bases from J, the junction contained 7 bases not matched to a gene. This CDR3 is built from 14 residues. The CDR3 nucleotides are TGTGCCAGCAGCTCTCCGGGACAGGGTGTCACCATATATTTT. It encodes CASSSPGQGVTIYF.

CDR3 nucleotide sequence: TGTGCCAGCAGCTTAGGTAGCGCGTTACGCGAGACCCAGTACTTC. Its protein product is CASSLGSALRETQYF. The gene calls are TRBV7-2 and TRBJ2-5; tentative D call: TRBD2 (5 bases). This CDR3 spans 15 amino acids. The germline V and J ends were trimmed by 1 base and 5 bases, with 14 bases remaining between them. The germline CDR1 and CDR2 sequences are SGHTA and FQGNSA.

In this sample, this clone turned up once. The chain links TRBV5-4 to TRBJ1-6; D may be TRBD1 (5 bases). CDR3 length equals 16 residues. V was trimmed by 4 bases and J by 16 bases, leaving 27 bases between them. Germline lookup yields CDR1 SGHNT and CDR2 YYREEE (reference sequence). The CDR3 DNA follows: TGTGCCAGCAGCCCATATCCTAGGGGTTGGGTTCATTTACTCCACTTT. Protein product: CASSPYPRGWVHLLHF.

The chain links TRBV2 to TRBJ2-1, with D perhaps TRBD2 (7 bases). From germline, CDR1 is SNHLY and CDR2 FYNNEI. The CDR3 is made up of 17 amino acids. V was clipped by 6 bases and J by 2 bases, with 20 bases between them. The CDR3 DNA follows: TGTGCCAGCAGCGAATCCTTGGGGGGGGCCACCTACAATGAGCAGTTCTTC. Residues: CASSESLGGATYNEQFF.

In its sample, this clone was seen a few times. V and J are TRBV19 and TRBJ2-7; 7 bases are shared with TRBD2. The CDR3 totals 15 residues. Germline CDR1 is LNHDA and CDR2 is SQIVND (reference sequence). The V and J ends lost 6 bases and 0 bases, in that order; junction bases with no gene match: 8. The CDR3 sequence is CASSTIAGDSYEQYF. CDR3 nucleotide sequence: TGTGCCAGTAGCACAATAGCGGGCGACTCCTACGAGCAGTACTTC.

This chain uses TRBV11-3 with TRBJ2-7; TRBD2 matches 7 bases. V lost 1 base to trimming and J lost 0 bases; unmatched junction nucleotides: 3. The CDR3 has 15 residues. Germline V gene sequence: CDR1 SGHNT, CDR2 YENEEA. CDR3 residues: CASSLGGGLSYEQYF. The CDR3 DNA follows: TGTGCCAGCAGCTTAGGGGGAGGGCTCTCCTACGAGCAGTACTTC. The variable domain in full, with the rest retrieved from reference TRBV11-3 and TRBJ2-7, is EAGVVQSPRYKIIEKKQPVAFWCNPISGHNTLYWYLQNLGQGPELLIRYENEEAVDDSQLPKDRFSAERLKGVDSTLKIQPAELGDSAVYLCASSLGGGLSYEQYFGPGTRLTVT.

The chain is built from TRBV7-2 and TRBJ1-2; 9 positions agree with TRBD1. The CDR3 loop spans 16 amino acids. After removal of 5 bases from V and 4 bases from J, the junction contained 11 bases not matched to a gene. CDR1 is SGHTA, CDR2 FQGNSA, per germline. The DNA for the CDR3 is TGTGCCAGCAGCGCCAGACAGGGGGTTGCGGGCTATGGCTACACCTTC. Translation gives CASSARQGVAGYGYTF.

This sequence joins TRBV5-4 and TRBJ2-5; 13 nucleotides match TRBD2. The germline CDR1 and CDR2 sequences are SGHNT and YYREEE (reference sequence). The CDR3 covers 16 residues. With V trimmed by 1 base and J by 3 bases, 3 bases remained unmatched. This chain's CDR3 is CASSLTSGGAEETQYF. The CDR3, as DNA: TGTGCCAGCAGCTTGACTAGCGGGGGGGCGGAAGAGACCCAGTACTTC.

The gene calls are TRBV5-1 and TRBJ2-1; D possibly corresponds to TRBD2 (5 bases). This CDR3 has 14 amino acids. The germline CDR1 and CDR2 sequences are SGHRS and YFSETQ. V lost 3 bases, J lost 9 bases, and 16 bases lay in between. CDR3 amino acids: CASSSGFLGSEQFF. The CDR3 coding sequence is TGCGCCAGCAGCTCGGGCTTTTTGGGGAGTGAGCAGTTCTTC.

In its sample, this clone was seen once. The chain recombines TRBV4-3 with TRBJ2-1; 9 nucleotides align to TRBD2. CDR3 length: 16 amino acids. Germline CDR1 and CDR2: LGHNA and YSLEER. V shed 4 bases and J 3 bases; nucleotides not matched to a gene: 7. The CDR3 is CASSRSGRRIYNEQFF. The CDR3 bases are TGCGCCAGCAGCCGCAGCGGGAGGCGAATCTACAATGAGCAGTTCTTC.

The chain couples TRBV19 to TRBJ2-1; 7 positions agree with TRBD2. Germline loops: CDR1 LNHDA, CDR2 SQIVND (reference sequence). The CDR3 consists of 17 residues. With V trimmed by 3 bases and J by 4 bases, 12 bases remained unmatched. DNA for the CDR3: TGTGCCAGTAGTATCGGATCGGGGAGGGCCAGATACAATGAGCAGTTCTTC. Residues: CASSIGSGRARYNEQFF.

In its sample, this clone was seen once. The chain joins TRBV11-2 to TRBJ2-1; maybe TRBD2 (5 bases). Trimming removed 4 bases at V and 2 bases at J, with 12 bases between. Germline loops: CDR1 SGHAT, CDR2 FQNNGV. CDR3 length: 15 residues. CDR3 nucleotides: TGTGCCAGCAGCTCCCGGGAACGGACCTACAATGAGCAGTTCTTC. Its translation: CASSSRERTYNEQFF.

CDR3 nucleotides: TGTGCCAGCAGCTTAGCGGGAGGCAGCTACGAGCAGTACTTC. Protein sequence: CASSLAGGSYEQYF. V usage is TRBV7-9 and J usage is TRBJ2-7, with D tentatively TRBD2 (6 bases). Germline V gives CDR1 SEHNR, CDR2 FQNEAQ (reference sequence). Trimming stripped 0 bases from V and 3 bases from J, with 9 bases between. This CDR3 is built from 14 residues.

The gene calls are TRBV6-1 and TRBJ2-1; D perhaps matches TRBD2 (6 bases). The CDR3 runs 13 residues. Trimming took off 2 bases at V and 12 bases at J, with 14 bases between the two ends. In germline, CDR1 is MNHNS, CDR2 SASEGT. CDR3 bases: TGTGCCAGCAGTGAAATAGAGGGAGGCCTGCAGTTCTTC. As protein: CASSEIEGGLQFF.

This chain joins TRBV4-3 and TRBJ2-6; 7 nucleotides align to TRBD1. With 5 bases clipped from V and 0 bases from J, the junction kept 7 bases outside the gene matches. The CDR3 covers 17 residues. Per the germline V gene, CDR1 is LGHNA and CDR2 is YSLEER. CDR3 protein: CASSADRAHSGANVLTF. DNA for the CDR3: TGCGCCAGCAGCGCCGACAGGGCACACTCTGGGGCCAACGTCCTGACTTTC.

J is TRBJ1-3 and V is TRBV28; possible D gene TRBD1, 5 bases. CDR1 and CDR2 from the germline V gene are MDHEN and SYDVKM. The V gene lost 7 bases and the J gene lost 0 bases, with 13 bases spanning the gap. The CDR3 is made up of 15 amino acids. In DNA form, the CDR3 reads TGTGCCAGCACAAGACGGACAAACTCTGGAAACACCATATATTTT. It encodes CASTRRTNSGNTIYF.

This clone was seen just once. The gene calls are TRBV5-1 and TRBJ2-3, with D perhaps matching TRBD1 (7 bases). V was cut by 5 bases and J by 4 bases, with 14 bases left in between. CDR3 length equals 14 residues. Germline lookup yields CDR1 SGHRS and CDR2 YFSETQ. CDR3 amino acids: CASREGAAADTQYF. In DNA, the CDR3 is TGCGCCAGCAGGGAGGGGGCCGCCGCAGATACGCAGTATTTT.

The V call is TRBV18, the J call TRBJ1-3; D is unclear. V was pared by 5 bases and J by 1 base, with 12 bases between. The germline gives CDR1 KGHSH, CDR2 LQKENI. The CDR3 sequence is 15 residues long. DNA for the CDR3: TGTGCCAGCTCATCTTATGTATCTTCTGGAAACACCATATATTTT. Translation gives CASSSYVSSGNTIYF.

CDR3 amino acids: CASSVDGSSYEQYF. The CDR3 bases are TGTGCCAGCAGCGTAGACGGGAGCTCCTACGAGCAGTACTTC. The rearrangement links TRBV9 to TRBJ2-7; TRBD2 is a possible D gene (6 bases). Per the germline V gene, CDR1 is SGDLS and CDR2 is YYNGEE. The CDR3 is made up of 14 amino acids. V dropped 0 bases and J dropped 0 bases, with 7 bases sitting between them.

V is TRBV2 and J is TRBJ1-1, with TRBD1 matching 9 bases. Germline CDR1 SNHLY, CDR2 FYNNEI. V gave up 10 bases and J gave up 4 bases; unmatched junction bases: 10. This CDR3 comprises 14 residues. CDR3 loop: CAIQDRGGGTEAFF. DNA for the CDR3: TGTGCCATCCAGGACAGGGGTGGGGGCACTGAAGCTTTCTTT.

The CDR3 is CASSLWADPGYGYTF. The CDR3 DNA sequence: TGTGCCAGCAGTTTATGGGCCGACCCAGGATATGGCTACACCTTC. This chain links TRBV28 with TRBJ1-2; D unresolved. CDR1 is MDHEN and CDR2 is SYDVKM in the germline V gene. This CDR3 contains 15 residues. Trimming removed 0 bases at V and 5 bases at J, with 13 bases between.